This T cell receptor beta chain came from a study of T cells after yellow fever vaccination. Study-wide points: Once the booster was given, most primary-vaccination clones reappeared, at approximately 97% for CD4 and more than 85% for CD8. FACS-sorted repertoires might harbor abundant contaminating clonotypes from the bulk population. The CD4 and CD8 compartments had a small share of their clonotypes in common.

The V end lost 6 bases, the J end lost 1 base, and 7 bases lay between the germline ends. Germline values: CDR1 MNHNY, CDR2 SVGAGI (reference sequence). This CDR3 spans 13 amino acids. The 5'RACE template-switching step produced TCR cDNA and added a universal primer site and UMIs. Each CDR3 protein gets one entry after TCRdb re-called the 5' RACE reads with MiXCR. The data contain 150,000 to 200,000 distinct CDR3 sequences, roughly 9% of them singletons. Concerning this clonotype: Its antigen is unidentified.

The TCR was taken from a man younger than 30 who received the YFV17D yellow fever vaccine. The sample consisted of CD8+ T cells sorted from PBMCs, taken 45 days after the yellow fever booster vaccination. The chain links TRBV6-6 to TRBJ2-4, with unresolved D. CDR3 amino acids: CASSGFAKNIQYF. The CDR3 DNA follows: TGTGCCAGCAGCGGGTTTGCCAAAAACATTCAGTACTTC.